One sample yielded the 23 T cell receptor beta chains listed below, sequenced in a study of blood T cell repertoires in COVID-19. Sequenced by immunoSEQ multiplex PCR; TCRdb stores in-frame clones only, minus some. The sample holds about 270,000 clones, approximately 85% seen once. Material: PBMCs or T cells enriched from blood (not recorded which). All receptors come from a woman between 50 and 59 years old with acute COVID-19.

With regard to this clone: An end of the junction does not agree with germline; a read error may underlie this. The chain carries TRBV6-5 and TRBJ2-1, with 9 nucleotides matching TRBD2. This CDR3 spans 13 amino acids. Germline CDR1 is MNHEY and CDR2 is SVGAGI. Here the CDR3 reads CVSAWIAGDKQFF. In DNA, the CDR3 is TGTGTCAGCGCTTGGATAGCGGGGGATAAGCAGTTCTTC.

This chain links TRBV19 with TRBJ1-1; D is uncertain. Germline CDR1 and CDR2: LNHDA and SQIVND (reference sequence). Trimming left V 5 bases short and J 6 bases short, with 19 bases between. This CDR3 contains 15 residues. In nucleotides, the CDR3 is TGTGCCAGTAGTTTCCCTTTAGGAGGGAAGGCTGAAGCTTTCTTT. This sequence encodes CASSFPLGGKAEAFF.

The V gene is TRBV30, the J gene TRBJ2-5, with D unresolved. Trimming took 0 bases from V and 1 from J, leaving 9 bases between them. The CDR3 covers 14 residues. Germline lookup yields CDR1 GTSNPN and CDR2 SVGIG (reference sequence). The CDR3 nucleotides read TGTGCCTGGAGTGTAAGCGCAGTCCAAGAGACCCAGTACTTC. It specifies CAWSVSAVQETQYF.

The sample holds a few counts of this clone. The chain combines TRBV7-9 with TRBJ1-2, with TRBD1 matching over 7 bases. The V and J ends lost 8 bases and 3 bases, in that order; junction bases with no gene match: 6. Germline V gives CDR1 SEHNR, CDR2 FQNEAQ (reference sequence). This CDR3 is built from 13 residues. In DNA, the CDR3 is TGTGCCAGCTCCTTTGACAGGGACTATGGCTACACCTTC. As protein: CASSFDRDYGYTF. Full variable domain (outside the CDR3, taken from reference TRBV7-9 and TRBJ1-2): DTGVSQNPRHKITKRGQNVTFRCDPISEHNRLYWYRQTLGQGPEFLTYFQNEAQLEKSRLLSDRFSAERPKGSFSTLEIQRTEQGDSAMYLCASSFDRDYGYTFGSGTRLTVV.

This chain links TRBV6-5 with TRBJ1-1; D is perhaps TRBD1 (5 bases). This CDR3 region has 12 residues. The V end lost 3 bases, the J end lost 10 bases, and 12 bases lay between the germline ends. From germline, CDR1 is MNHEY and CDR2 SVGAGI. The chain's CDR3 is CASSYSQGSAFF. The CDR3 DNA sequence: TGTGCCAGCAGTTATTCCCAGGGATCAGCTTTCTTT.

The chain recombines TRBV30 with TRBJ1-1; D not resolved. The CDR3 runs 11 residues. The V end was cut by 4 bases, the J end by 7 bases, with 10 bases between. The germline V gene encodes CDR1 GTSNPN and CDR2 SVGIG (reference sequence). CDR3 amino acids: CAWMSEIEAFF. DNA of the CDR3: TGTGCCTGGATGTCTGAGATTGAAGCTTTCTTT. Using reference TRBV30 and TRBJ1-1 for the parts outside the CDR3, the full variable domain is SQTIHQWPATLVQPVGSPLSLECTVEGTSNPNLYWYRQAAGRGLQLLFYSVGIGQISSEVPQNLSASRPQDRQFILSSKKLLLSDSGFYLCAWMSEIEAFFGQGTRLTVV.

This clone was detected only once. The chain joins TRBV7-9 to TRBJ1-1, with D unresolved. The CDR3 has 16 amino acids. Germline CDR1 SEHNR, CDR2 FQNEAQ (reference sequence). The V end lost 5 bases, the J end lost 3 bases, and 19 bases lay between the germline ends. The CDR3 protein is CASSPRSASRYTEAFF. The CDR3 nucleotides read TGTGCCAGCAGCCCCCGCAGCGCTTCTAGATACACTGAAGCTTTCTTT.

This clone was found a few times. The V call is TRBV28, the J call TRBJ2-5, with 7 bases matching TRBD1. This CDR3 is built from 14 residues. Germline-derived CDR1 and CDR2 are MDHEN and SYDVKM. Germline trimming cut 5 bases from V and 2 bases from J; bases unmatched to any gene: 5. CDR3: CASSTLTGQETQYF. The CDR3 coding sequence is TGTGCCAGCAGTACCCTGACAGGGCAAGAGACCCAGTACTTC.

The chain joins TRBV11-3 to TRBJ2-3; TRBD1 matches 7 bases. This CDR3 has 14 residues. Germline assignment: CDR1 SGHNT and CDR2 YENEEA. V gave up 6 bases and J gave up 4 bases; unmatched junction bases: 7. This chain's CDR3 is CASRRRDSPDTQYF. As DNA, the CDR3 is TGTGCCAGCAGGCGACGGGACAGTCCAGATACGCAGTATTTT.

This chain links TRBV24-1 with TRBJ2-2, with D possibly being TRBD1 (6 bases). The V gene's germline CDR1 is KGHDR and CDR2 SFDVKD. Trimming removed 3 bases from V and 5 bases from J, with 15 bases in between. This CDR3 region has 16 residues. CDR3 DNA sequence: TGTGCCACCAGTGATACAGGGAACGGACCTACCGGGGAGCTGTTTTTT. It yields the protein CATSDTGNGPTGELFF.

In its sample, this clone was seen once. This sequence joins TRBV3-1 (or the pseudogene TRBV3-2) and TRBJ1-2; D is unresolved. Trimming removed 5 bases from V and 6 bases from J, with 19 bases in between. Germline-derived CDR1 and CDR2 are LGHDT and YNNKEL (reference sequence). This CDR3 contains 15 residues. The CDR3 reads CASSVWATQEDGYTF. As DNA, the CDR3 is TGTGCCAGCAGCGTATGGGCTACCCAGGAGGATGGCTACACCTTC.

The rearrangement joins TRBV7-2 to TRBJ1-1; D is ambiguous. The V and J ends lost 0 bases and 6 bases respectively, with 8 bases between them. The germline V gene has CDR1 SGHTA and CDR2 FQGNSA. The CDR3 consists of 13 residues. CDR3 nucleotide sequence: TGTGCCAGCAGCTTAGCCTTCGGGGCTGAAGCTTTCTTT. Its translation is CASSLAFGAEAFF.

J is TRBJ1-2 and V is TRBV6-5, with 9 nucleotides matching TRBD1. Germline assignment: CDR1 MNHEY and CDR2 SVGAGI. This CDR3 is built from 15 residues. V shed 6 bases, J shed 3 bases, and the junction held 8 bases outside the gene matches. The CDR3 nucleotides read TGTGCCAGCAGAGAGACAGGGGGGGTTGACTATGGCTACACCTTC. The encoded protein is CASRETGGVDYGYTF.

The chain employs TRBV19 and TRBJ1-2; no firm D call. The CDR3 runs 13 residues. In germline, CDR1 is LNHDA, CDR2 SQIVND (reference sequence). Between the trimmed V and J ends, which lost 6 bases and 2 bases, there was a span of 10 bases. CDR3 residues: CASSHAKNYGYTF. In DNA, the CDR3 is TGTGCCAGTAGCCACGCGAAGAACTATGGCTACACCTTC.

The gene calls are TRBV30 and TRBJ2-7, with a possible D match to TRBD2 (6 bases). CDR3 size: 12 residues. Trimming removed 5 bases from V and 2 bases from J, with 10 bases in between. Germline CDR1 reads GTSNPN; CDR2 reads SVGIG (reference sequence). The CDR3 spells CAWGEETYEQYF. CDR3 coding DNA: TGTGCCTGGGGGGAGGAGACCTACGAGCAGTACTTC. Full variable domain (remainder filled in from reference TRBV30 and TRBJ2-7): SQTIHQWPATLVQPVGSPLSLECTVEGTSNPNLYWYRQAAGRGLQLLFYSVGIGQISSEVPQNLSASRPQDRQFILSSKKLLLSDSGFYLCAWGEETYEQYFGPGTRLTVT.

The J gene is TRBJ2-5, the V gene TRBV7-6, with D perhaps TRBD2 (7 bases). V was pared by 5 bases and J by 1 base, with 20 bases between. The V gene's germline CDR1 is SGHVS and CDR2 FNYEAQ. CDR3 length equals 17 residues. CDR3 region: CASSPNHGGGFQETQYF. The CDR3 bases are TGTGCCAGCAGCCCCAACCATGGGGGGGGCTTCCAAGAGACCCAGTACTTC. Complete variable domain (other parts from reference TRBV7-6 and TRBJ2-5): GAGVSQSPRYKVTKRGQDVALRCDPISGHVSLYWYRQALGQGPEFLTYFNYEAQQDKSGLPNDRFSAERPEGSISTLTIQRTEQRDSAMYRCASSPNHGGGFQETQYFGPGTRLLVL.

This clone was observed a few times. The chain has TRBV10-3 and TRBJ1-6; a weak D match, TRBD1 (6 bases). V was clipped by 5 bases and J by 10 bases, with 24 bases between them. Germline V gene lookup returns CDR1 ENHRY and CDR2 SYGVKD. The CDR3 runs to 17 residues. The CDR3 is CAISQLDPGQSSSPLHF. The CDR3 nucleotides are TGTGCCATCAGTCAACTCGATCCGGGACAATCCTCGTCACCCCTCCACTTT.

The chain links TRBV6-5 to TRBJ2-1; 9 positions agree with TRBD1. CDR1 MNHEY and CDR2 SVGAGI come from the germline V gene. The junction had 8 bases not matched to a gene; V was cut back by 6 bases and J by 5 bases. This CDR3 has 15 residues. The CDR3 nucleotides read TGTGCCAGCAGGCGGGGACAGGGAGGAGACAATGAGCAGTTCTTC. It yields the protein CASRRGQGGDNEQFF.

J is TRBJ1-1 and V is TRBV10-3; D perhaps matches TRBD1 (6 bases). The germline V gene encodes CDR1 ENHRY and CDR2 SYGVKD. Deletions cut 5 bases from V and 2 bases from J, with 15 bases between. CDR3 length: 15 amino acids. CDR3 DNA sequence: TGTGCCATCAGTCCCTCAACAGGGATCAACACTGAAGCTTTCTTT. It is translated as CAISPSTGINTEAFF.

Points on this clone: Distinct nucleotide sequences in the sample also encode this CDR3. The chain carries TRBV9 and TRBJ2-7; no clear D. V was trimmed by 0 bases and J by 7 bases, leaving 11 bases between them. The CDR3 length is 13 residues. Germline V gene data show CDR1 as SGDLS and CDR2 as YYNGEE. CDR3 residues: CASSVGGLEEQYF. The DNA for the CDR3 is TGTGCCAGCAGCGTAGGCGGTTTGGAGGAGCAGTACTTC.

This clone was seen just once. The rearrangement joins TRBV18 to TRBJ2-1, with 10 nucleotides matching TRBD2. The CDR3 is made up of 17 amino acids. CDR1 and CDR2 (germline): KGHSH, LQKENI. V shed 3 bases and J 8 bases; nucleotides not matched to a gene: 13. CDR3 residues: CASSPRGGLAGVHEQFF. In DNA form, the CDR3 reads TGTGCCAGCTCACCTCGTGGTGGGCTAGCGGGGGTCCATGAGCAGTTCTTC.

This chain links TRBV5-1 with TRBJ2-1, with 12 bases that match TRBD2. The CDR3 length is 15 residues. From germline, CDR1 is SGHRS and CDR2 YFSETQ. Germline trimming cut 3 bases from V and 5 bases from J; bases unmatched to any gene: 3. For the CDR3, the DNA is TGCGCCAGCAGCTCACTAGCGGGGGGCGACAATGAGCAGTTCTTC. Its protein is CASSSLAGGDNEQFF.

The V and J genes are TRBV7-6 and TRBJ1-1, with 7 bases lining up with TRBD1. Germline assignment: CDR1 SGHVS and CDR2 FNYEAQ. This CDR3 has 15 residues. V was clipped by 1 base and J by 4 bases; unmatched bases: 6. The CDR3 protein is CASSLGGGGFTEAFF. Written as DNA, the CDR3 is TGTGCCAGCAGCTTAGGAGGGGGCGGGTTCACTGAAGCTTTCTTT.